The next 25 T cell receptor beta chains were all read from a single sample in a study of a mutant IDH1 vaccine in newly diagnosed glioma. Clones were read by immunoSEQ multiplex PCR, and TCRdb kept only the in-frame ones, dropping some. The table has more than 30,000 clones, 75% to 95% seen once. Described time point: week 47, end of study. All doses held 300 ug of mutant IDH1 20-mer peptide, with topical imiquimod. Their cognate antigens are unknown. The specimen was PBMCs, collected from a glioma patient whose treatment included an IDH1 peptide vaccine. All receptors come from a woman between 40 and 50 years old with glioma.

The chain is built from TRBV5-5 and TRBJ2-1, with D unresolved. The ends were cut back, 4 bases at V and 12 bases at J, with 14 bases in the middle. Germline CDR1 SGHKS, CDR2 YYEKEE (reference sequence). CDR3 length: 12 amino acids. The CDR3 coding sequence is TGTGCCAGCAGCCTGGACCTCGAAGCGCAGTTCTTC. Residues: CASSLDLEAQFF. Full variable domain (missing parts from reference TRBV5-5 and TRBJ2-1): DAGVTQSPTHLIKTRGQQVTLRCSPISGHKSVSWYQQVLGQGPQFIFQYYEKEERGRGNFPDRFSARQFPNYSSELNVNALLLGDSALYLCASSLDLEAQFFGPGTRLTVL.

V usage is TRBV7-9 and J usage is TRBJ1-2; D unresolved. Germline CDR1 reads SEHNR; CDR2 reads FQNEAQ (reference sequence). This CDR3 has 14 amino acids. Trimming left V 5 bases short and J 5 bases short, with 15 bases between. CDR3 sequence (DNA): TGTGCCAGCAGCCCGACCGGGAATCGGTATGGCTACACCTTC. Translating gives CASSPTGNRYGYTF.

This clone appeared once. Other DNA variants within this sample encode the same CDR3. The chain combines TRBV18 with TRBJ1-1; possibly TRBD1 for D (6 bases). V lost 9 bases to trimming and J lost 1 base, with 12 bases between them. The CDR3 contains 13 residues. From germline, CDR1 is KGHSH and CDR2 LQKENI. CDR3 sequence reads: CASSGGQNTEAFF. DNA of the CDR3: TGTGCCAGTTCCGGGGGACAGAACACTGAAGCTTTCTTT.

The chain is built from TRBV7-8 and TRBJ2-3; possible D gene TRBD1, 5 bases. The CDR3 runs 15 residues. Trimming took off 1 base at V and 4 bases at J, with 12 bases between the two ends. The germline V gene has CDR1 SGHVS and CDR2 FQNEAQ. The CDR3 spells CASSLGRAGPDTQYF. The CDR3 region has the DNA TGTGCCAGCAGCTTAGGCAGGGCTGGGCCAGATACGCAGTATTTT.

The chain employs TRBV27 and TRBJ2-7, with D possibly TRBD2 on 6 matching bases. This CDR3 is 15 amino acids long. Germline V gene data show CDR1 as MNHEY and CDR2 as SMNVEV (reference sequence). V lost 5 bases and J 2 bases, leaving 16 bases between the germline ends. The CDR3 sequence: CASSPRVAEPYEQYF. The CDR3 DNA sequence: TGTGCCAGCAGTCCCCGGGTAGCGGAACCCTACGAGCAGTACTTC.

The chain recombines TRBV6-1 with TRBJ1-5; perhaps TRBD1 as D (5 bases). The V gene lost 6 bases and the J gene lost 9 bases, with 15 bases spanning the gap. Looked up from germline, CDR1 is MNHNS and CDR2 is SASEGT. This CDR3 has 13 residues. The CDR3: CASSPEVRGPQHF. In DNA, the CDR3 is TGTGCCAGCAGCCCCGAAGTGAGGGGGCCCCAGCATTTT.

This rearrangement joins TRBV11-1 to TRBJ1-1; D uncertain. V was shortened by 1 base and J by 1 base, with 13 bases between the two germline ends. The germline V gene encodes CDR1 SGHAT and CDR2 FQDESV (reference sequence). The CDR3 covers 16 residues. CDR3 loop: CASSLDLSYTNTEAFF. CDR3 in DNA: TGTGCCAGCAGCTTAGACCTTTCTTACACGAACACTGAAGCTTTCTTT.

The chain is built from TRBV28 and TRBJ1-5; no clear D gene. In germline, CDR1 is MDHEN, CDR2 SYDVKM. The CDR3 contains 12 residues. The V and J ends lost 3 bases and 5 bases respectively, with 5 bases between them. CDR3 DNA sequence: TGTGCCAGCAGTTTCAGCGATCAGCCCCAGCATTTT. It codes for CASSFSDQPQHF.

The chain links TRBV30 to TRBJ2-7; TRBD2 is a possible D gene (6 bases). The CDR3 runs 13 residues. CDR1 GTSNPN and CDR2 SVGIG come from the germline V gene (reference sequence). Trimming left V 5 bases short and J 3 bases short, with 14 bases between. The CDR3 spells CAWPPGDFYEQYF. DNA for the CDR3: TGTGCCTGGCCCCCGGGGGACTTCTACGAGCAGTACTTC. The full variable domain, rest sourced from reference TRBV30 and TRBJ2-7, is SQTIHQWPATLVQPVGSPLSLECTVEGTSNPNLYWYRQAAGRGLQLLFYSVGIGQISSEVPQNLSASRPQDRQFILSSKKLLLSDSGFYLCAWPPGDFYEQYFGPGTRLTVT.

The chain couples TRBV5-4 to TRBJ1-1, with TRBD1 as a possible D gene (6 bases). CDR3 length: 14 residues. Germline CDR1 reads SGHNT; CDR2 reads YYREEE (reference sequence). V lost 3 bases to trimming and J lost 2 bases, with 11 bases between them. The CDR3 spells CASSYGQSNTEAFF. The CDR3 nucleotides read TGTGCCAGCAGCTACGGACAGTCTAACACTGAAGCTTTCTTT.

Comments on this clone: The junction and the germline gene differ at one end; a read error may be behind it. The V and J genes are TRBV7-7 and TRBJ2-7, with D possibly being TRBD1 or TRBD2 (7 bases each). CDR3 length equals 14 residues. Germline CDR1 is SSHAT and CDR2 is FNYEAQ (reference sequence). CDR3 residues: CASSPGGGSYEQYF. The CDR3, as DNA: TGTGCTAGCAGCCCAGGGGGGGGCTCCTACGAGCAGTACTTC.

The V and J genes are TRBV4-3 and TRBJ1-5; D is perhaps TRBD1 (5 bases). Germline V gene data show CDR1 as LGHNA and CDR2 as YSLEER. The V end lost 0 bases, the J end lost 5 bases, and 17 bases lay between the germline ends. The CDR3 covers 17 residues. CDR3 residues: CASSQDLRGTGHQPQHF. CDR3 nucleotides: TGCGCCAGCAGCCAAGATCTACGGGGGACGGGGCATCAGCCCCAGCATTTT.

The chain joins TRBV6-6 to TRBJ2-5; D tentatively fits TRBD1 or TRBD2 (5 bases each). The CDR3 runs to 15 residues. Trimming stripped 2 bases from V and 1 base from J, with 11 bases between. Germline V gives CDR1 MNHNY, CDR2 SVGAGI (reference sequence). CDR3 nucleotides: TGTGCCAGCAGTTACGAGGGCAGGGTCCAAGAGACCCAGTACTTC. Amino acid sequence: CASSYEGRVQETQYF.

As to this clone: One end of the junction fails to match germline, which may point to a read error. The V gene is TRBV4-1, the J gene TRBJ1-1; D ambiguous. The CDR3 has 14 amino acids. In germline, CDR1 is MGHRA, CDR2 YSYEKL. The CDR3 sequence is CASSGFSGNAEAFF. The CDR3 bases are TGCGCCAGCAGTGGGTTTTCTGGGAACGCTGAAGCTTTCTTT.

The gene calls are TRBV13 and TRBJ2-3; tentatively, D is TRBD2 (7 bases). The CDR3 is 12 amino acids. Germline V gene data show CDR1 as PRHDT and CDR2 as FYEKMQ (reference sequence). Trimming cost V 8 bases and J 7 bases, with 13 bases left between them. CDR3 sequence (DNA): TGTGCCAGCGGGGGGGCCGGCTATACGCAGTATTTT. Its translation: CASGGAGYTQYF.

This clone was seen a single time. The rearrangement links TRBV4-2 to TRBJ2-3; no firm D call. Germline V gene lookup returns CDR1 LGHNA and CDR2 YNFKEQ. With 0 bases removed from V and 0 bases from J, the gap between germline ends came to 7 bases. The CDR3 extends over 15 amino acids. The CDR3 nucleotides read TGTGCCAGCAGCCAAGATGAACTGAGCACAGATACGCAGTATTTT. It encodes CASSQDELSTDTQYF.

This chain connects TRBV5-5 to TRBJ1-2; TRBD1 matches 8 bases. The trim removed 0 bases at V and 0 bases at J, leaving 10 bases unmatched. In germline, CDR1 is SGHKS, CDR2 YYEKEE (reference sequence). The CDR3 runs to 18 residues. CDR3 region: CASSLAKVQGGSNYGYTF. For the CDR3, the DNA is TGTGCCAGCAGCTTGGCGAAAGTACAGGGGGGGTCTAACTATGGCTACACCTTC.

This sequence joins TRBV6-5 and TRBJ2-7; 12 bases are a match to TRBD1. CDR3 length: 14 amino acids. The trim removed 7 bases at V and 4 bases at J, leaving 5 bases unmatched. In germline, CDR1 is MNHEY, CDR2 SVGAGI. CDR3 amino acids: CASTGTGGTYEQYF. In DNA, the CDR3 is TGTGCCAGCACCGGGACAGGGGGCACATACGAGCAGTACTTC.

V gene TRBV28 combines with J gene TRBJ1-5; TRBD1 aligns across 10 bases. Germline V gene data show CDR1 as MDHEN and CDR2 as SYDVKM. V lost 4 bases and J lost 5; bases outside the gene matches: 5. The CDR3 consists of 15 residues. The CDR3: CASSSDRGVYQPQHF. CDR3 bases: TGTGCCAGCAGTTCGGACAGGGGGGTTTATCAGCCCCAGCATTTT.

The V call is TRBV5-1, the J call TRBJ2-7; D not certain. The germline CDR1 and CDR2 sequences are SGHRS and YFSETQ. Trimming took off 4 bases at V and 3 bases at J, with 11 bases between the two ends. CDR3 length equals 13 residues. The CDR3 region has the DNA TGCGCCAGCAGCACGGCCACCAACTACGAGCAGTACTTC. This translates into CASSTATNYEQYF.

The V gene is TRBV6-5, the J gene TRBJ1-4; D is unresolved. The CDR3 is 12 amino acids. Trimming removed 6 bases at V and 0 bases at J, with 2 bases between. CDR1 is MNHEY, CDR2 SVGAGI, per germline. CDR3 protein: CASRTTNEKLFF. CDR3 DNA sequence: TGTGCCAGCAGGACAACTAATGAAAAACTGTTTTTT.

The chain joins TRBV11-2 to TRBJ2-7, with D perhaps TRBD1 (5 bases). CDR1 is SGHAT, CDR2 FQNNGV, per germline. V was clipped by 1 base and J by 7 bases, with 20 bases between them. This CDR3 is 16 amino acids long. The CDR3: CASSLGSQTALEEQYF. The CDR3 coding sequence is TGTGCCAGCAGCTTAGGTAGCCAGACAGCCTTGGAAGAGCAGTACTTC.

The V call is TRBV6-1, the J call TRBJ1-2; 7 nucleotides align to TRBD1. Germline V gives CDR1 MNHNS, CDR2 SASEGT. The junction had 13 bases not matched to a gene; V was cut back by 6 bases and J by 6 bases. The CDR3 runs to 15 residues. CDR3 region: CASSRQGTNRNGYTF. CDR3 coding DNA: TGTGCCAGCAGCCGACAGGGAACTAATCGGAATGGCTACACCTTC.

The gene calls are TRBV6-5 and TRBJ2-3; D may correspond to TRBD1 or TRBD2 (6 bases each). The germline V and J ends were trimmed by 8 bases and 2 bases, with 14 bases remaining between them. The V gene's germline CDR1 is MNHEY and CDR2 SVGAGI. This CDR3 comprises 14 residues. The CDR3 here is CASALGGNTDTQYF. The CDR3 DNA follows: TGTGCCAGCGCTCTAGGGGGGAACACAGATACGCAGTATTTT.

This rearrangement joins TRBV2 to TRBJ1-4; tentative D call: TRBD1 (6 bases). V was pared by 6 bases and J by 8 bases, with 16 bases between. This CDR3 has 14 amino acids. Per the germline V gene, CDR1 is SNHLY and CDR2 is FYNNEI. The CDR3 nucleotides are TGTGCCAGCAGATTACAGGGTGCTCTCGAAAAACTGTTTTTT. It encodes CASRLQGALEKLFF.